Listed below are T cell receptor beta chains from one sample, sequenced in a study of blood T cells in healthy people across ages. A single record per CDR3 protein comes from TCRdb applying MiXCR to the 5' RACE reads. The data hold roughly 1,000,000 distinct CDR3 sequences, with under 30% observed a single time. Another study also made use of these data, one on T cells of mothers and their children.

Sequenced sample: blood. These receptors all stem from a girl aged 2 to 10 in good health. CDR3s include the opening cysteine and the closing phenylalanine or tryptophan. The D gene is left open where the match is weak. Expanded clones are given a class, and other clones once, few, many or no size at all.

v_call: TRBV7-9; j_call: TRBJ1-5; d_call: -; clone_size: few; cdr3_aa: CVSSLGGSGDQPQHF; cdr3_nt: TGTGTCAGCAGCTTAGGGGGAAGTGGGGATCAGCCCCAGCATTTT
v_call: TRBV29-1; j_call: TRBJ2-3; d_call: TRBD2; clone_size: -; cdr3_aa: CSGGTSGGADTQYF; cdr3_nt: TGCAGCGGAGGGACTAGCGGGGGGGCAGATACGCAGTATTTT
v_call: TRBV5-1; j_call: TRBJ1-2; d_call: -; clone_size: few; cdr3_aa: CASSLTASNGYTF; cdr3_nt: TGCGCCAGCAGCTTGACAGCGAGTAACGGCTACACCTTC
v_call: TRBV12-3/TRBV12-4; j_call: TRBJ2-1; d_call: -; clone_size: -; cdr3_aa: CASRKADYSYNEQFF; cdr3_nt: TGTGCCAGCAGGAAAGCGGATTATTCCTACAATGAGCAGTTCTTC
v_call: TRBV11-1; j_call: TRBJ2-3; d_call: -; clone_size: few; cdr3_aa: CASTLGAKTTDTQYF; cdr3_nt: TGTGCCAGCACCCTGGGGGCCAAAACCACAGATACGCAGTATTTT
v_call: TRBV5-6; j_call: TRBJ2-7; d_call: -; clone_size: few; cdr3_aa: CASSTGPGSLEQYF; cdr3_nt: TGTGCCAGCAGCACTGGCCCAGGGTCTTTAGAGCAGTACTTC
v_call: TRBV7-6; j_call: TRBJ2-4; d_call: -; clone_size: -; cdr3_aa: CASSLGRGGDIQYF; cdr3_nt: TGTGCCAGCAGCTTAGGCCGGGGTGGGGACATTCAGTACTTC
v_call: TRBV19; j_call: TRBJ1-2; d_call: TRBD1; clone_size: few; cdr3_aa: CASSLDGQGALGYTF; cdr3_nt: TGTGCCAGTAGTCTAGATGGACAGGGGGCGCTTGGCTACACCTTC
v_call: TRBV20-1; j_call: TRBJ1-4; d_call: -; clone_size: -; cdr3_aa: CSASGGRGEKLFF; cdr3_nt: TGCAGTGCTAGCGGGGGGCGGGGTGAAAAACTGTTTTTT
v_call: TRBV7-3; j_call: TRBJ1-1; d_call: -; clone_size: few; cdr3_aa: CASSLWGGEAFF; cdr3_nt: TGTGCCAGCAGCTTATGGGGCGGGGAAGCTTTCTTT
v_call: TRBV20-1; j_call: TRBJ2-6; d_call: -; clone_size: -; cdr3_aa: CSASSGANALTF; cdr3_nt: TGCAGTGCTAGTTCCGGGGCCAACGCCCTGACTTTC
v_call: TRBV5-1; j_call: TRBJ2-3; d_call: -; clone_size: -; cdr3_aa: CASSSDGGISQYF; cdr3_nt: TGCGCCAGCAGCTCCGACGGGGGCATTTCGCAGTATTTT
v_call: TRBV6-6; j_call: TRBJ1-5; d_call: -; clone_size: -; cdr3_aa: CASSQGGFGQPQHF; cdr3_nt: TGTGCCAGCAGTCAAGGGGGGTTTGGTCAGCCCCAGCATTTT
v_call: TRBV10-3; j_call: TRBJ1-2; d_call: TRBD1; clone_size: -; cdr3_aa: CAVDGTGRNGYTF; cdr3_nt: TGTGCTGTGGACGGGACAGGGAGGAATGGCTACACCTTC
v_call: TRBV4-1; j_call: TRBJ2-2; d_call: -; clone_size: -; cdr3_aa: CASSQVNRVNTGELFF; cdr3_nt: TGCGCCAGCAGCCAAGTCAACAGGGTGAACACCGGGGAGCTGTTTTTT
v_call: TRBV5-1; j_call: TRBJ2-1; d_call: TRBD2; clone_size: -; cdr3_aa: CASSRGLASTSSYNEQFF; cdr3_nt: TGCGCCAGCAGCCGGGGACTAGCGTCCACCAGCTCCTACAATGAGCAGTTCTTC
v_call: TRBV9; j_call: TRBJ2-1; d_call: -; clone_size: -; cdr3_aa: CASSVEGRSHEQFF; cdr3_nt: TGTGCCAGCAGCGTAGAAGGACGGAGCCATGAGCAGTTCTTC
v_call: TRBV7-2; j_call: TRBJ2-7; d_call: TRBD2; clone_size: few; cdr3_aa: CASSSQRGGLREQYF; cdr3_nt: TGTGCCAGCAGCTCCCAGCGGGGGGGCCTCCGCGAGCAGTACTTC
v_call: TRBV7-9; j_call: TRBJ1-4; d_call: TRBD1; clone_size: -; cdr3_aa: CASSSSGTGAVKLFF; cdr3_nt: TGTGCCAGCAGCTCTTCCGGGACAGGGGCGGTAAAACTGTTTTTT
v_call: TRBV27; j_call: TRBJ2-5; d_call: TRBD2; clone_size: -; cdr3_aa: CASSLLSAGGEETQYF; cdr3_nt: TGTGCCAGCAGTTTATTATCAGCGGGGGGAGAAGAGACCCAGTACTTC
v_call: TRBV12-3/TRBV12-4; j_call: TRBJ2-2; d_call: -; clone_size: -; cdr3_aa: CASSSDRTGELFF; cdr3_nt: TGTGCCAGCAGTTCGGATAGGACCGGGGAGCTGTTTTTT
v_call: TRBV5-5; j_call: TRBJ1-4; d_call: -; clone_size: -; cdr3_aa: CASSLEPGKKLFF; cdr3_nt: TGTGCCAGCAGCTTGGAGCCAGGGAAAAAACTGTTTTTT
v_call: TRBV7-9; j_call: TRBJ2-1; d_call: -; clone_size: -; cdr3_aa: CASSQYLADTYNEQFF; cdr3_nt: TGTGCCAGCAGTCAGTACTTAGCGGACACCTACAATGAGCAGTTCTTC
v_call: TRBV4-1; j_call: TRBJ1-4; d_call: -; clone_size: few; cdr3_aa: CASSQTGNRQLGEKLFF; cdr3_nt: TGCGCCAGCAGCCAAACGGGTAACAGACAATTGGGTGAAAAACTGTTTTTT
v_call: TRBV6-6; j_call: TRBJ1-1; d_call: -; clone_size: -; cdr3_aa: CASRIPLNTEAFF; cdr3_nt: TGTGCCAGCAGGATCCCCCTGAACACTGAAGCTTTCTTT
v_call: TRBV4-3; j_call: TRBJ2-1; d_call: -; clone_size: -; cdr3_aa: CASSQRPLTSSYNEQFF; cdr3_nt: TGCGCCAGCAGCCAAAGACCTCTTACGAGCTCCTACAATGAGCAGTTCTTC
v_call: TRBV28; j_call: TRBJ2-5; d_call: TRBD2; clone_size: few; cdr3_aa: CVTAEGSAGLAVKETQYF; cdr3_nt: TGTGTTACGGCGGAGGGAAGTGCTGGACTAGCGGTGAAAGAGACCCAGTACTTC
v_call: TRBV2; j_call: TRBJ2-3; d_call: -; clone_size: few; cdr3_aa: CATNYRVTDTQYF; cdr3_nt: TGTGCCACTAACTACAGGGTAACAGATACGCAGTATTTT
v_call: TRBV12-3/TRBV12-4; j_call: TRBJ1-1; d_call: -; clone_size: few; cdr3_aa: CASNVGQGEAFF; cdr3_nt: TGTGCCAGCAACGTAGGGCAGGGGGAAGCTTTCTTT